Below are 21 T cell receptor beta chains sequenced from a single sample in a study of T cells expressing NK-cell markers. TCRdb reprocessed the 5' RACE reads; each CDR3 protein has one entry and no DNA is given. With about 460,000 distinct CDR3 sequences in the sample, the ten largest clones hold almost 1.5%. Source material: blood T cells: a sorted CD56 or NKG2C T cell subset, CD4+ or CD8+ T cells, or bulk PBMC T cells (not recorded which). These receptors were taken from a woman aged 50 to 60 in good health.

The rearrangement uses TRBV4-1 and TRBJ2-1; without DNA, the TCRdb call of TRBD2 cannot be checked. The length of the CDR3 is 16 residues. CDR1 and CDR2 from the germline V gene are MGHRA and YSYEKL. The CDR3 sequence is CASSQAAGGSYNEQFF.

V gene TRBV25-1 combines with J gene TRBJ2-7; as DNA is missing, the TRBD2 call by TCRdb cannot be tested. The CDR3 extends over 13 amino acids. Germline CDR1 is MGHDK and CDR2 is SYGVNS. The CDR3 reads CASSATSVYEQYF.

CDR3 amino acids: CASRAGGGSEKLFF. The V call is TRBV5-5, the J call TRBJ1-4; the D gene TCRdb calls, TRBD1, cannot be checked with no DNA. Germline V lookup: CDR1 SGHKS, CDR2 YYEKEE (reference sequence). CDR3 length equals 14 residues. The variable domain in full, completed from reference TRBV5-5 and TRBJ1-4, reads DAGVTQSPTHLIKTRGQQVTLRCSPISGHKSVSWYQQVLGQGPQFIFQYYEKEERGRGNFPDRFSARQFPNYSSELNVNALLLGDSALYLCASRAGGGSEKLFFGSGTQLSVL.

V usage is TRBV27 and J usage is TRBJ2-3; TCRdb designates TRBD2, a call that cannot be tested without DNA. There are 15 residues in the CDR3. Germline CDR1 is MNHEY and CDR2 is SMNVEV (reference sequence). This chain's CDR3 is CASSRLAGAQDTQYF.

This chain uses TRBV29-1 with TRBJ2-4; TCRdb selects TRBD2, and the lack of DNA leaves this call unchecked. This CDR3 has 14 amino acids. Germline-derived CDR1 and CDR2 are SQVTM and ANQGSEA. CDR3 loop: CSPERDPAKNIQYF.

CDR3 region: CASSVASRGTDTQYF. This chain links TRBV9 with TRBJ2-3; the D call of TRBD1 rests on TCRdb alone, since no DNA is present to check it. The CDR3 totals 15 residues. Germline-derived CDR1 and CDR2 are SGDLS and YYNGEE.

This chain links TRBV6-2 or TRBV6-3 with TRBJ1-4; TCRdb returns TRBD1, unconfirmable since there is no DNA. Germline V gene lookup returns CDR1 MNHEY and CDR2 SVGEGT. This CDR3 is 15 amino acids long. The CDR3 loop is CASSPSGTYNEKLFF.

CDR3 region: CASIGTSGSPRGNEQFF. The chain has TRBV2 and TRBJ2-1; the TCRdb D gene call, TRBD2, has no DNA to confirm it. CDR1 and CDR2 from the germline V gene are SNHLY and FYNNEI. This CDR3 is built from 17 residues.

The J gene is TRBJ2-3, the V gene TRBV12-3 or TRBV12-4. This CDR3 is 12 amino acids long. The CDR3 loop reads CASGIGTDTQYF.

The genes are TRBV5-6 and TRBJ1-1. Germline V CDR1 and CDR2: SGHDT, YYEEEE. The CDR3 has 14 residues. The CDR3 loop reads CASSPRNRNTEAFF.

The chain links TRBV5-1 to TRBJ2-1; checking the TCRdb D call of TRBD1 is not possible without DNA. The CDR3 extends over 15 amino acids. The germline V gene has CDR1 SGHRS and CDR2 YFSETQ. CDR3 sequence reads: CASNWGTGVRNEQFF.

The V and J genes are TRBV30 and TRBJ1-2; TCRdb's D gene call, TRBD1, goes unchecked for lack of DNA. This CDR3 is built from 13 residues. Germline CDR1 is GTSNPN and CDR2 is SVGIG (reference sequence). CDR3 sequence reads: CAWSVAGPGGYTF. Based on the CDR3 plus reference TRBV30 and TRBJ1-2, the full variable domain is SQTIHQWPATLVQPVGSPLSLECTVEGTSNPNLYWYRQAAGRGLQLLFYSVGIGQISSEVPQNLSASRPQDRQFILSSKKLLLSDSGFYLCAWSVAGPGGYTFGSGTRLTVV.

Here the CDR3 reads CASSYEAVGNEQFF. The chain combines TRBV6-5 with TRBJ2-1. Germline V lookup: CDR1 MNHEY, CDR2 SVGAGI. CDR3 length: 14 amino acids.

The chain has TRBV5-1 and TRBJ2-1; without DNA, the TCRdb call of TRBD2 cannot be checked. This CDR3 is 14 amino acids long. CDR1 and CDR2 (germline): SGHRS, YFSETQ. The CDR3 sequence is CASSRLAGDNEQFF.

The rearrangement links TRBV12-3 or TRBV12-4 to TRBJ2-1; TCRdb outputs TRBD2, but without DNA this stays unchecked. CDR3 length equals 13 residues. The CDR3 sequence is CASGPIGLREQFF.

This chain connects TRBV5-1 to TRBJ2-3. From germline, CDR1 is SGHRS and CDR2 YFSETQ. The CDR3 is 16 residues long. This chain's CDR3 is CASSLVSGSYTDTQYF.

The chain is built from TRBV4-2 and TRBJ2-4; the D call from TCRdb, TRBD1, cannot be confirmed without DNA. This CDR3 comprises 15 residues. CDR1 is LGHNA and CDR2 is YNFKEQ in the germline V gene. The CDR3 loop reads CASSLVGAGKNIQYF.

V is TRBV10-3 and J is TRBJ2-6; with no DNA, the TCRdb D assignment of TRBD2 cannot be verified. From germline, CDR1 is ENHRY and CDR2 SYGVKD. The CDR3 covers 18 residues. This chain's CDR3 is CAITDRQGTTSGANVLTF.

The chain joins TRBV28 to TRBJ2-7; TCRdb calls TRBD2, which cannot be checked without DNA. The CDR3 length is 15 residues. Per the germline V gene, CDR1 is MDHEN and CDR2 is SYDVKM. The CDR3 reads CASSLPVGTFYEQYF.

The chain is built from TRBV3-1 and TRBJ2-1; TCRdb selects TRBD2, and the lack of DNA leaves this call unchecked. The CDR3 length is 16 residues. Germline V gene data show CDR1 as LGHDT and CDR2 as YNNKEL (reference sequence). CDR3 sequence: CASSPRTSGTLGEQFF.

The chain joins TRBV12-3 or TRBV12-4 to TRBJ2-1; as DNA is missing, the TRBD1 call by TCRdb cannot be tested. The CDR3 has 14 residues. The CDR3 region is CASSFSPRGNEQFF.